This T cell receptor (beta chain) was observed in a study of T cells after yellow fever vaccination. Findings of the study overall: Detected again after the booster were most primary-vaccination clones, at nearly 97% CD4 and 80% to 90% CD8.

The CDR3 has 15 residues. Trimming cost V 5 bases and J 3 bases, with 16 bases left between them. Germline V gene sequence: CDR1 MNHEY, CDR2 SVGAGI. As for this clonotype: No antigen is known for it.

The 5'RACE template-switching step produced TCR cDNA and added a universal primer site and UMIs. MiXCR, applied by TCRdb to the 5' RACE reads, yields one record per CDR3 protein. The table records 450,000 to 650,000 distinct CDR3 sequences, roughly 14% of them present only once. This chain uses TRBV6-5 with TRBJ1-1, with a tentative D call TRBD1 (6 bases). The sample here was PBMCs, taken on the day of the yellow fever booster vaccination. The clonotype originates from a man younger than 45 who received the YFV17D yellow fever vaccine. CDR3 nucleotides: TGTGCCAGCAGTCACAAACAGGGATGGTACACTGAAGCTTTCTTT. It yields the protein CASSHKQGWYTEAFF.